This TCR beta chain comes out of a study of tumor and adjacent non-tumor tissue in lung cancer. The library came from three nested PCR rounds adapted from ARM-PCR protocols. From the multiplex PCR reads, TCRdb called clonotypes with MiXCR, one entry per CDR3 protein. The sample lists fewer than 130,000 distinct CDR3 sequences, 84% occurring once. The germline CDR1 and CDR2 sequences are SGHDT and YYEEEE. V was shortened by 4 bases and J by 7 bases, with 14 bases between the two germline ends. This CDR3 spans 13 amino acids. This sample's RNA came from whole unsorted tissue. Concerning this clonotype itself: In this CDR3 the conserved last residue, phenylalanine or tryptophan, is missing, so a read error is likely.

This receptor was identified in a man in his sixties or seventies with non-small cell lung cancer. The sequencing sample was made of lung tumor tissue. This chain connects TRBV5-6 to TRBJ2-5; D is perhaps TRBD1 (6 bases). The CDR3 region has the DNA TGTGCCAGCAGCGATAGGGGGTCGGGGACCCAGTACCTC. Translating it yields CASSDRGSGTQYL.